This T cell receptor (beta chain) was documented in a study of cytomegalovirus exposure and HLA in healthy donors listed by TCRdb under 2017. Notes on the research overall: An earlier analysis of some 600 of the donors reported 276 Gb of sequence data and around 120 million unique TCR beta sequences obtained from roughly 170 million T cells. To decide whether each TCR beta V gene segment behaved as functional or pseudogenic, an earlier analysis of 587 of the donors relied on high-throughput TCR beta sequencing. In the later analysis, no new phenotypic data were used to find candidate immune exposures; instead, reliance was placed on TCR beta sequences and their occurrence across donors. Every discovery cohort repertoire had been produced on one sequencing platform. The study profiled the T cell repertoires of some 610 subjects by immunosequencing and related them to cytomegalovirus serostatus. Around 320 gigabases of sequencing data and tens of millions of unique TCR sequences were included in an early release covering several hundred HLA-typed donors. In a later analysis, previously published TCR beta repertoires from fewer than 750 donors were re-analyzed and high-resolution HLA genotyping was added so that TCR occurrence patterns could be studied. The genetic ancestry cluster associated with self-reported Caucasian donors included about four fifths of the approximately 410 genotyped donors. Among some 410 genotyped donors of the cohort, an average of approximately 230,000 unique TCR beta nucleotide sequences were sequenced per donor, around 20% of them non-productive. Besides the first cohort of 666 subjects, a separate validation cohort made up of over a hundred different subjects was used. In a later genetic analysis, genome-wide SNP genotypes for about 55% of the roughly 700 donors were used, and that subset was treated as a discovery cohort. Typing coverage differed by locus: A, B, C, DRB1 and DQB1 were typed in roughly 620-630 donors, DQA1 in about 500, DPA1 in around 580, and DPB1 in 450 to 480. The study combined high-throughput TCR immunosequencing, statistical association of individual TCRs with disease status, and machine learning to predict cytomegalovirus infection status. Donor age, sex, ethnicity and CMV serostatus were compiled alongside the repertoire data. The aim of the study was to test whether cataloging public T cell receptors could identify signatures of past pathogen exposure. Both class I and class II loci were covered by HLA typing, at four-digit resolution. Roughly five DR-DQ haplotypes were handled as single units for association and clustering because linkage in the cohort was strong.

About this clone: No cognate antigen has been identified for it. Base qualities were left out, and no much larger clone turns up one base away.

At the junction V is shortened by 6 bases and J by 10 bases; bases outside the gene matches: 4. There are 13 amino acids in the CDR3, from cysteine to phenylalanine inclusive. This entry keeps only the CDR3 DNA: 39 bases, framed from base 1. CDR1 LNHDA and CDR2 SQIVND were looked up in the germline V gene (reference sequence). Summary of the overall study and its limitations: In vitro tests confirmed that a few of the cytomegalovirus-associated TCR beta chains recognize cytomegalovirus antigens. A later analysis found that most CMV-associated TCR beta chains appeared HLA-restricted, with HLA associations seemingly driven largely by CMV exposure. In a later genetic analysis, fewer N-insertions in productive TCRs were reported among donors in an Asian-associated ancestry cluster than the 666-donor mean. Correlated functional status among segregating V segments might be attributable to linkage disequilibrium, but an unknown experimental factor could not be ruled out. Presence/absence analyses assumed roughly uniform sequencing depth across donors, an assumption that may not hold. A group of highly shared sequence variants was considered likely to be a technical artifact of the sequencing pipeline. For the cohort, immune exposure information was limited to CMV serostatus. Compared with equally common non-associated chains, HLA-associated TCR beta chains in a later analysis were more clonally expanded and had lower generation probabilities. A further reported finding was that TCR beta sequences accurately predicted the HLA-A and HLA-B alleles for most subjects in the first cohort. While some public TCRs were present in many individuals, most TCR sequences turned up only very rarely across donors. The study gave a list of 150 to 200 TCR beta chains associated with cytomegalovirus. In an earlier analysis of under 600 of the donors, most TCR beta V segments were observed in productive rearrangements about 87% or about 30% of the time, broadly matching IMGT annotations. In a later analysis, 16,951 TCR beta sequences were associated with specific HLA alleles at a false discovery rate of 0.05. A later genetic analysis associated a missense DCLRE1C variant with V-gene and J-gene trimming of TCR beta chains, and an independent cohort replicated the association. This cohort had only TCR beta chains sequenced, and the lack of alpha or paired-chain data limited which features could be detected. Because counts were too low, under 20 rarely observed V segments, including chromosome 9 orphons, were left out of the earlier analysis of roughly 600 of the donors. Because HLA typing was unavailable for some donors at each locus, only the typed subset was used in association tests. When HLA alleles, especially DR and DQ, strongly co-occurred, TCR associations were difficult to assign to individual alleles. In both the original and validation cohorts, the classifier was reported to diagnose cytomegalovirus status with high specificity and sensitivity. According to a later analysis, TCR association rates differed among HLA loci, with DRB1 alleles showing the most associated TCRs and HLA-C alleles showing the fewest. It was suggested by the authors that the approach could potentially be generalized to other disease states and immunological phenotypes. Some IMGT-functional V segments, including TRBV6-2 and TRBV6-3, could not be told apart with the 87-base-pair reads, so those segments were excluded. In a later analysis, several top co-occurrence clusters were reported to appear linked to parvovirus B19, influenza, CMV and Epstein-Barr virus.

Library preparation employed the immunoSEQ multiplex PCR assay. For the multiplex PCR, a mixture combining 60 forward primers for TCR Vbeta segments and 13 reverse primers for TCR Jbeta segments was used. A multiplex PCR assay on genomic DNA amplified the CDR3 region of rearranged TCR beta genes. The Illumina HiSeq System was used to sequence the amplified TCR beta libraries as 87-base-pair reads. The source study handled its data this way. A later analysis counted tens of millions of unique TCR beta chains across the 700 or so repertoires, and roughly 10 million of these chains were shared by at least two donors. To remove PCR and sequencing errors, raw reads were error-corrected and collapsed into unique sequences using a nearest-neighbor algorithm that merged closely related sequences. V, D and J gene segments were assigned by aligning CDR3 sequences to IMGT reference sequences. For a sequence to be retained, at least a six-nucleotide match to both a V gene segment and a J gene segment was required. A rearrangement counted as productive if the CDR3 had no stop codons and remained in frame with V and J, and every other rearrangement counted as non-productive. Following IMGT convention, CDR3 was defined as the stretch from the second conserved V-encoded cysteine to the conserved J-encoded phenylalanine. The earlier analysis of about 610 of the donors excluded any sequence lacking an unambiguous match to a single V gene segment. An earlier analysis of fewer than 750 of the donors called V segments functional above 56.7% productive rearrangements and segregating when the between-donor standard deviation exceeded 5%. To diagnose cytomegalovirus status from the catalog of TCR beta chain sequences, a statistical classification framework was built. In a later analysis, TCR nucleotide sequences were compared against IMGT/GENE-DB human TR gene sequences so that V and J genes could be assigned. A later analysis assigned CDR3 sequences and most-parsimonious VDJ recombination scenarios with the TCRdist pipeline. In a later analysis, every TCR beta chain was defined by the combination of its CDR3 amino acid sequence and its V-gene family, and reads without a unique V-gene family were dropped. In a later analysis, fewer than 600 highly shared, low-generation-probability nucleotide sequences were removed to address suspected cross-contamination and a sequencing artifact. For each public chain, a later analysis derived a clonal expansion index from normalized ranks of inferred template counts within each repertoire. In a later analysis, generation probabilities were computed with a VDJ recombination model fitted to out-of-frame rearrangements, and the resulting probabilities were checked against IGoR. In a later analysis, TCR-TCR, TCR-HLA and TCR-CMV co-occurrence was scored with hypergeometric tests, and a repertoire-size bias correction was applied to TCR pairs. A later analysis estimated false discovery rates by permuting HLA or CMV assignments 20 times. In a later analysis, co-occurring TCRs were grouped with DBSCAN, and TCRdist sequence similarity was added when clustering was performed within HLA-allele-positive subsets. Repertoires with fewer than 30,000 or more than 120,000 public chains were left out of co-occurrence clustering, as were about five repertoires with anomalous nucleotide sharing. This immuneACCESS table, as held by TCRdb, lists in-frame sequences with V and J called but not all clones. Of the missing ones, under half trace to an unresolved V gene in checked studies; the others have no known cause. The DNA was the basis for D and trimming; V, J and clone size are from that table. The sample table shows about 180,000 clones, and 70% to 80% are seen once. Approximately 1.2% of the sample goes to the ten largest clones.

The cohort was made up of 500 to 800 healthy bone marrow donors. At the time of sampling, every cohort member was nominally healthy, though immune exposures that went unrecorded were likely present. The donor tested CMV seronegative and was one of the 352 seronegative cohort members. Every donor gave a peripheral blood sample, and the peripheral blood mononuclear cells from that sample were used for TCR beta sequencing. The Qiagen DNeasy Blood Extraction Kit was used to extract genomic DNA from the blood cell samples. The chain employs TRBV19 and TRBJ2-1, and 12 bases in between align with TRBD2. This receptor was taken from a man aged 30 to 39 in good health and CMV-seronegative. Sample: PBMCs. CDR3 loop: CASSGLAGFEQFF. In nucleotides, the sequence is TGTGCCAGTAGCGGACTAGCGGGATTCGAGCAGTTCTTC.